The 11 T cell receptor beta chains below all came from one sample that was sequenced in a study of blood T cells in healthy people across ages (dated by TCRdb to about 2015). The library was obtained by 5' RACE. TCRdb records Illumina HiSeq 2500 as the sequencer. A second PCR of roughly 6 to 11 cycles was performed with a sample-barcoded 5' primer and a J-beta primer mix. The raw public reads went through TCRdb reprocessing: fastp at Q25, MiXCR clone calling, in-frame beta chains kept. For every CDR3 protein sequence, its rows merge into one entry that carries the most common genes and DNA. This sample gives roughly 800,000 distinct CDR3 sequences in total; 20% to 25% of them show up just once. Clones ranked in the top ten supply 3% to 4.5% of the sample. These data also formed part of another study, on T cells of mothers and their children.

Material: blood. These receptor sequences come from a boy under 18 in good health.

The chain has TRBV27 and TRBJ2-1; D gene uncertain. V lost 5 bases to trimming and J lost 0 bases, with 14 bases between them. The CDR3 loop spans 16 amino acids. Germline V lookup: CDR1 MNHEY, CDR2 SMNVEV (reference sequence). For the CDR3, the DNA is TGTGCCAGCAGTGGATGGACCTTGAGCTCCTACAATGAGCAGTTCTTC. Protein product: CASSGWTLSSYNEQFF.

The chain links TRBV4-1 to TRBJ1-2; no clear D gene. The germline gives CDR1 MGHRA, CDR2 YSYEKL. CDR3 length: 13 amino acids. V was trimmed by 6 bases and J by 8 bases, leaving 16 bases between them. CDR3 DNA: TGCGCCAGCAGTCATATTCAGGAGGACGGCTACACCTTC. This translates into CASSHIQEDGYTF.

This clonotype has a handful of counts. The CDR3 protein is CASSVEGFGTDTQYF. In DNA form, the CDR3 reads TGTGCCAGCAGCGTAGAGGGGTTCGGCACAGATACGCAGTATTTT. This rearrangement joins TRBV9 to TRBJ2-3, with a weak D call TRBD1 (5 bases). The CDR3 consists of 15 residues. The germline gives CDR1 SGDLS, CDR2 YYNGEE. V was shortened by 0 bases and J by 1 base, with 9 bases between the two germline ends.

The V gene is TRBV28, the J gene TRBJ1-2, with D unresolved. Trimming left V 10 bases short and J 8 bases short, with 20 bases between. The length of the CDR3 is 13 residues. Germline loops: CDR1 MDHEN, CDR2 SYDVKM. CDR3 DNA sequence: TGTGCCATTGAGGTCCCTTATATCTCGGGCTACACCTTC. Translating it yields CAIEVPYISGYTF.

The J gene is TRBJ2-7, the V gene TRBV20-1, with D possibly TRBD1 on 6 matching bases. V lost 8 bases and J 2 bases, leaving 28 bases between the germline ends. The CDR3 is 17 amino acids. The germline CDR1 and CDR2 sequences are DFQATT and SNEGSKA (reference sequence). DNA for the CDR3: TGCAGTACCATAATGGGGGCACAGGGAATGCTTACCTACGAGCAGTACTTC. Translated, it gives CSTIMGAQGMLTYEQYF.

The sample holds a few counts of this clonotype. The rearrangement joins TRBV7-2 to TRBJ2-7; possible D gene TRBD1, 6 bases. Germline values: CDR1 SGHTA, CDR2 FQGNSA. This CDR3 is 13 amino acids long. CDR3 nucleotide sequence: TGTGCTGGCAGCCCTACGACAGGTTCGAGGCAGTACTTC. Its translation: CAGSPTTGSRQYF.

There are a few counts of this clonotype. The chain has TRBV18 and TRBJ2-5, with D unclear. The CDR3 has 15 residues. The V gene's germline CDR1 is KGHSH and CDR2 LQKENI. The V and J ends lost 4 bases and 4 bases respectively, with 16 bases between them. The CDR3 here is CASSRAGSPGETQYF. CDR3 bases: TGTGCCAGCTCACGTGCCGGGTCACCGGGAGAGACCCAGTACTTC.

This clonotype turned up a few times. The chain joins TRBV20-1 to TRBJ2-5; 10 bases agree with TRBD1. The better agreement between TRBJ2-7 and the DNA end casts doubt on the J call. Germline V lookup: CDR1 DFQATT, CDR2 SNEGSKA (reference sequence). This CDR3 has 14 amino acids. Here the CDR3 reads CSAPGTGVTYEQYF. As DNA, the CDR3 is TGCAGTGCTCCCGGGACAGGGGTTACCTACGAGCAGTACTTC.

The V gene is TRBV7-2, the J gene TRBJ2-1, with D possibly matching TRBD2 (5 bases). Germline lookup yields CDR1 SGHTA and CDR2 FQGNSA. The CDR3 is made up of 14 amino acids. The V end was cut by 4 bases, the J end by 9 bases, with 16 bases between. The CDR3 DNA is TGTGCCAGCAGCTACCGGGATTCCCGGGGTGAGCAGTTCTTC. It encodes CASSYRDSRGEQFF.

The V call is TRBV19, the J call TRBJ2-1; D assignment may be TRBD1 or TRBD2 (5 bases each). The CDR3 covers 16 residues. V was shortened by 1 base and J by 5 bases, with 15 bases between the two germline ends. Germline V lookup: CDR1 LNHDA, CDR2 SQIVND (reference sequence). The CDR3 region has the DNA TGTGCCAGTAGTATAGCCGGGGCCAACGTCGACAATGAGCAGTTCTTC. Its translation is CASSIAGANVDNEQFF. The complete variable domain, with remaining parts taken from reference TRBV19 and TRBJ2-1, reads DGGITQSPKYLFRKEGQNVTLSCEQNLNHDAMYWYRQDPGQGLRLIYYSQIVNDFQKGDIAEGYSVSREKKESFPLTVTSAQKNPTAFYLCASSIAGANVDNEQFFGPGTRLTVL.

CDR3 loop: CASSYSRAKETQYF. The CDR3 region has the DNA TGTGCCAGCAGTTACTCGAGAGCAAAAGAGACCCAGTACTTC. The chain recombines TRBV6-2 or TRBV6-3 with TRBJ2-5; the D is unclear. The CDR3 loop spans 14 amino acids. Germline-derived CDR1 and CDR2 are MNHEY and SVGEGT. The germline V and J ends were trimmed by 0 bases and 3 bases, with 8 bases remaining between them.